This is a list of T cell receptor beta chains from one sample in a study of T cells in Graves' hyperthyroidism and ophthalmopathy. In TCRdb, the multiplex PCR reads were re-called with MiXCR into one record per CDR3 protein. The sample gives about 250,000 distinct CDR3 sequences, approximately 24% of which show up once; approximately 35% is in the top ten. The sequencing sample was made of blood. These receptors all come from a woman in her thirties or forties with Graves' ophthalmopathy. Each CDR3 is given with its conserved first and last residue. D genes are given only for firm matches. A row's size may be missing; if present it is once, few, many or a size class.

abundance: NA; d_gene: TRBD2; len: 14; j_gene: TRBJ2-5; v_gene: TRBV10-3; CDR3nt: TGTGCCATCAGTGACTCGGGGGGTGGAGAGACCCAGTACTTC; CDR3aa: CAISDSGGGETQYF
abundance: many; d_gene: NA; len: 13; j_gene: TRBJ2-7; v_gene: TRBV2; CDR3nt: TGTGCCAGTGGGAGAATCAGCTCCTACGAGCAGTACTTC; CDR3aa: CASGRISSYEQYF
abundance: NA; d_gene: NA; len: 12; j_gene: TRBJ1-2; v_gene: TRBV28; CDR3nt: TGTGCCAGCAGCCCGGGACAACGCGGCTACACCTTC; CDR3aa: CASSPGQRGYTF
abundance: many; d_gene: TRBD2; len: 14; j_gene: TRBJ2-1; v_gene: TRBV10-2; CDR3nt: TGCGCCACCTTAGCGGGAGCCTCCCACAATGAGCAGTTCTTC; CDR3aa: CATLAGASHNEQFF
abundance: many; d_gene: TRBD1; len: 13; j_gene: TRBJ1-2; v_gene: TRBV30; CDR3nt: TGTGCCTGGTCCGGGGGGACAGGACGGGGCTACACCTTC; CDR3aa: CAWSGGTGRGYTF
abundance: few; d_gene: NA; len: 12; j_gene: TRBJ1-1; v_gene: TRBV28; CDR3nt: TGTGCCAGCAACAGAGGACCCCAACAGTCTTTCTTT; CDR3aa: CASNRGPQQSFF
abundance: NA; d_gene: TRBD2; len: 14; j_gene: TRBJ2-5; v_gene: TRBV30; CDR3nt: TGTGCCTGGAGTCAGCGGGGGGGTTTTGAGACCCAGTACTTC; CDR3aa: CAWSQRGGFETQYF
abundance: many; d_gene: TRBD1; len: 13; j_gene: TRBJ2-5; v_gene: TRBV4-1; CDR3nt: TGCGCCAGCCGAGCACAGGGGACCGAGACCCAGTACTTC; CDR3aa: CASRAQGTETQYF
abundance: many; d_gene: NA; len: 13; j_gene: TRBJ1-6; v_gene: TRBV27; CDR3nt: TGTGCCGCAAGGAGCTCCTATAATTCACCCCTCCACTTT; CDR3aa: CAARSSYNSPLHF
abundance: many; d_gene: NA; len: 16; j_gene: TRBJ2-7; v_gene: TRBV11-3; CDR3nt: TGTGCCAGCAGCCCACGAGGACGGGACAACTCCTACGAGCAGTACTTC; CDR3aa: CASSPRGRDNSYEQYF
abundance: many; d_gene: NA; len: 16; j_gene: TRBJ1-1; v_gene: TRBV28; CDR3nt: TGTGCCAGCAGTATACCCCGGGGATCCGGGAGGACTGAAGCTTTCTTT; CDR3aa: CASSIPRGSGRTEAFF
abundance: many; d_gene: NA; len: 15; j_gene: TRBJ1-1; v_gene: TRBV20-1; CDR3nt: TGCAGTGCTAGAGATATGGGACCGAGGTTCACTGAAGCTTTCTTT; CDR3aa: CSARDMGPRFTEAFF
abundance: many; d_gene: NA; len: 11; j_gene: TRBJ1-1; v_gene: TRBV6-2/TRBV6-3; CDR3nt: TGTGCCAGCAGTGGAATGACTGAAGCTTTCTTT; CDR3aa: CASSGMTEAFF
abundance: many; d_gene: NA; len: 17; j_gene: TRBJ2-7; v_gene: TRBV28; CDR3nt: TGTGCCAGCAGTTTATCCCTGAGACTCACCCTTTCCTACGAGCAGTACTTC; CDR3aa: CASSLSLRLTLSYEQYF
abundance: NA; d_gene: NA; len: 13; j_gene: TRBJ2-5; v_gene: TRBV24-1; CDR3nt: TGTGCCACCAGTGAAACGGGGCGAGAGACCCAGTACTTC; CDR3aa: CATSETGRETQYF
abundance: many; d_gene: NA; len: 13; j_gene: TRBJ2-5; v_gene: TRBV29-1; CDR3nt: TGCAGCGGATGGCGGACCCTGCAAGAGACCCAGTACTTC; CDR3aa: CSGWRTLQETQYF
abundance: once; d_gene: NA; len: 13; j_gene: TRBJ1-5; v_gene: TRBV12-3/TRBV12-4; CDR3nt: TGTGCCAGCAGGCTAGGGAGAGATCAGCCCCAGCATTTT; CDR3aa: CASRLGRDQPQHF
abundance: many; d_gene: NA; len: 13; j_gene: TRBJ1-2; v_gene: TRBV28; CDR3nt: TGTGCCAGCAGTTTTAGGCGGCTGGTTGGCTACACCTTC; CDR3aa: CASSFRRLVGYTF